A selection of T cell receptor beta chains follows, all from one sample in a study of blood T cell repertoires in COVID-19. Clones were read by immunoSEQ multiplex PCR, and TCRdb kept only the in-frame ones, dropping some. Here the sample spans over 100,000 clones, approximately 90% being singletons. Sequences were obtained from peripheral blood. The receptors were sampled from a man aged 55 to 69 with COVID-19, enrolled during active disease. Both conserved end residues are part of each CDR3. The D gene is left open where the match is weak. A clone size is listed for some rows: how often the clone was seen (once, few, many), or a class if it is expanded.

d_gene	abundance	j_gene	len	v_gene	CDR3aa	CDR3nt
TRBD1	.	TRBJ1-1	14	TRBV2	CASRSRQGNAEAFF	TGTGCCAGCAGGAGCCGACAGGGGAACGCTGAAGCTTTCTTT
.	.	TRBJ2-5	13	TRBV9	CASSVEREETQYF	TGTGCCAGCAGCGTAGAGCGCGAAGAGACCCAGTACTTC
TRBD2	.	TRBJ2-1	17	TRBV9	CASSVHHGASGRNEQFF	TGTGCCAGCAGCGTCCACCACGGGGCTAGCGGGCGCAATGAGCAGTTCTTC
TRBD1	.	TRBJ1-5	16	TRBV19	CASSIGGTGSGQPQHF	TGTGCCAGTAGTATAGGGGGGACAGGGTCGGGTCAGCCCCAGCATTTT
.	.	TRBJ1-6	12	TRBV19	CASGSLGSPLHF	TGTGCCAGTGGCAGTCTAGGTTCACCCCTCCACTTT
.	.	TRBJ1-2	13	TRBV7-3	CASSPVGGRGYTF	TGTGCCAGCAGCCCGGTGGGGGGACGCGGCTACACCTTC
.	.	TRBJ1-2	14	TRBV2	CASNPSYTSRGYTF	TGTGCCAGCAACCCTTCCTACACGTCGCGGGGCTACACCTTC
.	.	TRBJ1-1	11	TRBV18	CASSPQVEAFF	TGTGCCAGCTCACCCCAGGTGGAAGCTTTCTTT
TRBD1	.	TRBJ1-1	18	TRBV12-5	CASGLVTLSQGSPHEAFF	TGTGCTAGTGGTTTGGTAACTTTGTCACAGGGGTCTCCTCATGAAGCTTTCTTT
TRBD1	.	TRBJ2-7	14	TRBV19	CASSKSRDSYEQYF	TGTGCCAGTAGTAAATCCCGGGACAGCTACGAGCAGTACTTC
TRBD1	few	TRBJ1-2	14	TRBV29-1	CSVVRQQGAGGYTF	TGCAGCGTCGTCCGTCAACAGGGGGCGGGTGGCTACACCTTC
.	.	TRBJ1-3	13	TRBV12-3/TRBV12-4	CASSHRVGNTIYF	TGTGCCAGCAGTCACAGGGTCGGAAACACCATATATTTT
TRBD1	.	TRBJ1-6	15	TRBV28	CASSASTGRYSPLHF	TGTGCCAGCAGTGCTTCGACAGGGAGATATTCACCCCTCCACTTT
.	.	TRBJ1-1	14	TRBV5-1	CASSEPRGRTEAFF	TGCGCCAGCAGCGAGCCACGGGGTAGGACTGAAGCTTTCTTT
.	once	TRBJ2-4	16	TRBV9	CASSVGVRGSAGIQYF	TGTGCCAGCAGCGTAGGTGTAAGGGGCAGCGCCGGTATTCAGTACTTC
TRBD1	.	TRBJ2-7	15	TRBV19	CASSAPGQGPYEQYF	TGTGCCAGTAGTGCCCCGGGACAGGGACCCTACGAGCAGTACTTC
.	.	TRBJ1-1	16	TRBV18	CASSPLQGLGSTEAFF	TGTGCCAGCTCACCACTACAGGGACTAGGGAGCACTGAAGCTTTCTTT
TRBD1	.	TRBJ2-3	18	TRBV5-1	CASSSGTGGPGRTDTQYF	TGCGCCAGCAGTTCCGGGACAGGGGGCCCCGGGCGCACAGATACGCAGTATTTT
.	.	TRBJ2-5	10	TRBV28	CASSGETQYF	TGTGCCAGCTCAGGCGAGACCCAGTACTTC
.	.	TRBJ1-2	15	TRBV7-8	CASSLAFHRNYGYTF	TGTGCCAGCAGCTTAGCGTTCCACAGGAACTATGGCTACACCTTC
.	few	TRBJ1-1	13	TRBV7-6	CASARQFNTEAFF	TGTGCCAGCGCGCGACAGTTTAACACTGAAGCTTTCTTT
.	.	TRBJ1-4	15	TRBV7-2	CASSLAGGANEKLFF	TGTGCCAGCAGCTTAGCAGGGGGTGCTAATGAAAAACTGTTTTTT
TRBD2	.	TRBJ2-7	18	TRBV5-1	CASSLQGSGLAGSYEQYF	TGCGCCAGCAGCTTGCAGGGGAGCGGACTAGCGGGGTCCTACGAGCAGTACTTC
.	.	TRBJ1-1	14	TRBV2	CASSAGWGGTEAFF	TGTGCCAGCAGCGCGGGATGGGGGGGGACTGAAGCTTTCTTT
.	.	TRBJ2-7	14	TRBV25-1	CASARGRVPYEQYF	TGTGCCAGCGCTAGGGGGAGGGTCCCCTACGAGCAGTACTTC
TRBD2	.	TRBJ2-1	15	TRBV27	CASSLPSGIYNEQFF	TGTGCCAGCAGTTTACCTAGCGGGATCTACAATGAGCAGTTCTTC
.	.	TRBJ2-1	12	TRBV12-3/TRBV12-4	CASSLGGRTQFF	TGTGCCAGCAGTTTAGGCGGGCGGACGCAGTTCTTC
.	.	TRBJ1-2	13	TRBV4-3	CASSQSRGESYTF	TGCGCCAGCAGCCAATCCAGGGGAGAGAGCTACACCTTC
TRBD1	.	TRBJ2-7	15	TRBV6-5	CASRAGQGTPYEQYF	TGTGCCAGCAGAGCAGGACAGGGCACCCCCTACGAGCAGTACTTC
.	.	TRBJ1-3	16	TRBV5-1	CASSDRSESRGNTIYF	TGCGCCAGCAGTGACAGGTCTGAATCGCGCGGAAACACCATATATTTT
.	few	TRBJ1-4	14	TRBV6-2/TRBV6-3	CASSYTGTKEKLFF	TGTGCCAGCAGTTACACCGGGACAAAAGAAAAACTGTTTTTT
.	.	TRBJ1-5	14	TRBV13	CASSLGGANQPQHF	TGTGCCAGCAGCTTAGGAGGAGCCAATCAGCCCCAGCATTTT
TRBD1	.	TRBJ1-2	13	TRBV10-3	CAIQGASNYGYTF	TGTGCCATACAGGGGGCCTCTAACTATGGCTACACCTTC
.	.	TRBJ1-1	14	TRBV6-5	CASSKTGYDTEAFF	TGTGCCAGCAGTAAAACAGGGTACGACACTGAAGCTTTCTTT
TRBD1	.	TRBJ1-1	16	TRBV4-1	CASSQAYRGGRTEAFF	TGCGCCAGCAGCCAAGCGTACAGGGGGGGACGCACTGAAGCTTTCTTT
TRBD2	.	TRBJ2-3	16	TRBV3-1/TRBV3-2	CASSGRGGPRTDTQYF	TGTGCCAGCAGCGGACGGGGGGGCCCCCGCACAGATACGCAGTATTTT
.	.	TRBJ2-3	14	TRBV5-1	CASSLAISTDTQYF	TGCGCCAGCAGCTTGGCCATTAGCACAGATACGCAGTATTTT
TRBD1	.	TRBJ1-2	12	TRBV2	CARTLGQAGYTF	TGTGCCAGGACCCTAGGACAGGCAGGCTACACCTTC
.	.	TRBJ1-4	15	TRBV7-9	CASSWGGPSNEKLFF	TGTGCCAGCAGCTGGGGGGGGCCCTCTAATGAAAAACTGTTTTTT